This is a list of T cell receptor beta chains from one sample in a study of shared clonotypes between healthy human individuals. Generated by immunoSEQ multiplex PCR, the TCRdb table keeps only in-frame clones and is missing some. This sample has millions of clones, with over 90% found just once. The sample was naive CD4+ T cells from PBMCs. The receptors come from a man in his late teens or twenties in good health. Some clones in this sample may be carry-over from other donors' samples. CDR3s include the opening cysteine and the closing phenylalanine or tryptophan. Each record gives: CDR3 length, V gene, CDR3 protein.

cdr3_length: 18; v_call: TRBV4-3; cdr3_aa: CASSQDGTSVLAKNIQYF
cdr3_length: 17; v_call: TRBV19; cdr3_aa: CASLSAAGPVSGNTIYF
cdr3_length: 15; v_call: TRBV19; cdr3_aa: CASSISRDLTDTQYF
cdr3_length: 14; v_call: TRBV28; cdr3_aa: CASSLPQGYYEQYF
cdr3_length: 17; v_call: TRBV7-9; cdr3_aa: CASSLASRLGYTGELFF
cdr3_length: 16; v_call: TRBV11-2; cdr3_aa: CASSRKERTNTGELFF
cdr3_length: 14; v_call: TRBV5-4; cdr3_aa: CASSLDGWSQPQHF
cdr3_length: 14; v_call: TRBV19; cdr3_aa: CAAGNRGFTDTQYF
cdr3_length: 16; v_call: TRBV28; cdr3_aa: CASTPRLAGNYNEQFF
cdr3_length: 14; v_call: TRBV7-9; cdr3_aa: CASSDQGVGTEAFF
cdr3_length: 15; v_call: TRBV9; cdr3_aa: CASSPMVTGGTEAFF
cdr3_length: 15; v_call: TRBV27; cdr3_aa: CASSLRGFRGDTIYF
cdr3_length: 18; v_call: TRBV9; cdr3_aa: CASSATWGIQSSGNTIYF
cdr3_length: 14; v_call: TRBV2; cdr3_aa: CASSLLSSGNTIYF
cdr3_length: 14; v_call: TRBV5-1; cdr3_aa: CASSLGQIGNTIYF
cdr3_length: 15; v_call: TRBV6-1; cdr3_aa: CASSAGDRVGYEQYF